This entry lists 25 T cell receptor beta chains sequenced from one sample in a study of radiotherapy plus CTLA-4 blockade in lung cancer. Libraries were prepared by immunoSEQ multiplex PCR; TCRdb keeps only in-frame clonotypes and omits some of them. This repertoire shows around 53,000 clones, 86% found once; its top ten account for less than 20%. The input for sequencing was peripheral blood, taken from a patient treated with radiotherapy plus ipilimumab. These TCRs come from a human donor with non-small cell lung cancer that progressed on radiotherapy plus ipilimumab. Some clones in this sample may be carry-over from other donors' samples.

The rearrangement uses TRBV7-2 and TRBJ2-2, with 10 bases that match TRBD2. Germline V gives CDR1 SGHTA, CDR2 FQGNSA. The CDR3 consists of 16 residues. V lost 1 base and J lost 6; bases outside the gene matches: 5. CDR3 nucleotide sequence: TGTGCCAGCAGCTTAGTTTCTAGCGGGAGTTCCGGGGAGCTGTTTTTT. Translating it yields CASSLVSSGSSGELFF.

The rearrangement joins TRBV7-2 to TRBJ2-1; possible D gene TRBD2, 5 bases. Germline V CDR1 and CDR2: SGHTA, FQGNSA. This CDR3 is 14 amino acids long. With 7 bases removed from V and 9 bases from J, the gap between germline ends came to 19 bases. The DNA of the CDR3 is TGTGCCAGCACCTCCCCCGGGGTGATTCTTGAGCAGTTCTTC. It yields the protein CASTSPGVILEQFF.

This clone was seen more than once but under ten times. CDR3 nucleotide sequence: TGCGCCAGCAGCCCCCTGGTGGGAGCGGGGGGGTCCTCCTACGAGCAGTACTTC. Encoded protein: CASSPLVGAGGSSYEQYF. The chain uses TRBV5-1 and TRBJ2-7; 10 bases align to TRBD2. V dropped 4 bases and J dropped 0; count of bases not matched to a gene: 13. Germline CDR1 reads SGHRS; CDR2 reads YFSETQ. The CDR3 runs 18 residues.

V and J are TRBV19 and TRBJ2-5; possibly TRBD2 for D (5 bases). The CDR3 totals 14 residues. Germline V gene data show CDR1 as LNHDA and CDR2 as SQIVND (reference sequence). Trimming shortened V by 4 bases and J by 5 bases, and 14 bases separated the two germline ends. CDR3 DNA sequence: TGTGCCAGTAGTACTACTAGTATTGGGGAGACCCAGTACTTC. Amino acids: CASSTTSIGETQYF. The full variable domain, rest sourced from reference TRBV19 and TRBJ2-5, is DGGITQSPKYLFRKEGQNVTLSCEQNLNHDAMYWYRQDPGQGLRLIYYSQIVNDFQKGDIAEGYSVSREKKESFPLTVTSAQKNPTAFYLCASSTTSIGETQYFGPGTRLLVL.

V and J are TRBV9 and TRBJ1-6; possibly TRBD1 for D (6 bases). Germline CDR1 reads SGDLS; CDR2 reads YYNGEE. V gave up 0 bases and J gave up 1 base, with 11 bases separating them. This CDR3 comprises 17 residues. The CDR3 protein is CASSVEDSPSYNSPLHF. In DNA, the CDR3 is TGTGCCAGCAGCGTAGAGGACAGTCCTTCCTATAATTCACCCCTCCACTTT.

CDR3 protein: CASSLAGAGLETQYF. CDR3 nucleotide sequence: TGTGCCAGCAGCTTAGCGGGCGCGGGGCTTGAGACCCAGTACTTC. The rearrangement uses TRBV7-2 and TRBJ2-5; D possibly corresponds to TRBD2 (6 bases). CDR3 length equals 15 residues. V lost 0 bases, J lost 5 bases, and 13 bases lay in between. From germline, CDR1 is SGHTA and CDR2 FQGNSA.

V gene TRBV4-2 combines with J gene TRBJ2-7; 8 bases match TRBD2. This CDR3 comprises 15 residues. The V segment lost 1 base and the J segment 7 bases; nucleotides outside the gene matches: 9. CDR1 LGHNA and CDR2 YNFKEQ come from the germline V gene. The CDR3 region is CASSQGPAGAGEQYF. CDR3 coding DNA: TGTGCCAGCAGCCAAGGCCCAGCGGGGGCCGGAGAGCAGTACTTC.

V usage is TRBV19 and J usage is TRBJ2-2, with D unclear. Germline V gene sequence: CDR1 LNHDA, CDR2 SQIVND (reference sequence). The CDR3 contains 15 residues. Between the trimmed V and J ends, which lost 6 bases and 5 bases, there was a span of 16 bases. The CDR3 sequence: CASSELGGVTGELFF. CDR3 nucleotides: TGTGCCAGTAGCGAGCTAGGTGGAGTAACCGGGGAGCTGTTTTTT.

The chain is built from TRBV5-4 and TRBJ2-3; 8 nucleotides match TRBD1. CDR3 size: 14 residues. V shed 4 bases, J shed 4 bases, and the junction held 5 bases outside the gene matches. CDR1 SGHNT and CDR2 YYREEE come from the germline V gene (reference sequence). The CDR3 DNA sequence: TGTGCCAGCAGCATCGGACAGGGCCCAGATACGCAGTATTTT. This sequence encodes CASSIGQGPDTQYF. Based on the CDR3 plus reference TRBV5-4 and TRBJ2-3, the full variable domain is ETGVTQSPTHLIKTRGQQVTLRCSSQSGHNTVSWYQQALGQGPQFIFQYYREEENGRGNFPPRFSGLQFPNYSSELNVNALELDDSALYLCASSIGQGPDTQYFGPGTRLTVL.

The J gene is TRBJ2-7, the V gene TRBV10-3, with 9 bases fitting TRBD1. The V segment lost 6 bases and the J segment 6 bases; nucleotides outside the gene matches: 12. This CDR3 has 15 amino acids. Germline lookup yields CDR1 ENHRY and CDR2 SYGVKD. The CDR3 spells CAIRPDPGQGSEQYF. The CDR3, as DNA: TGTGCCATCAGACCTGACCCGGGACAGGGAAGCGAGCAGTACTTC.

This chain joins TRBV5-1 and TRBJ2-5; 9 bases agree with TRBD2. The CDR3 is 16 amino acids. CDR1 and CDR2 from the germline V gene are SGHRS and YFSETQ. V lost 4 bases, J lost 5 bases, and 12 bases stayed unmatched. In nucleotides, the CDR3 is TGCGCCAGCAGCCCGCAACCGTTAGCGGGAGAGGAGACCCAGTACTTC. Protein product: CASSPQPLAGEETQYF. Full variable domain (rest looked up from reference TRBV5-1 and TRBJ2-5): KAGVTQTPRYLIKTRGQQVTLSCSPISGHRSVSWYQQTPGQGLQFLFEYFSETQRNKGNFPGRFSGRQFSNSRSEMNVSTLELGDSALYLCASSPQPLAGEETQYFGPGTRLLVL.

The gene calls are TRBV9 and TRBJ1-2; maybe TRBD1 (5 bases). The V gene lost 0 bases and the J gene lost 8 bases, with 11 bases spanning the gap. The CDR3 is made up of 13 amino acids. The V gene's germline CDR1 is SGDLS and CDR2 YYNGEE. In DNA, the CDR3 is TGTGCCAGCAGCGTAGGAGCAGGGCGAGGCTACACCTTC. This translates into CASSVGAGRGYTF.

The V call is TRBV11-2, the J call TRBJ2-1; 10 positions agree with TRBD2. The V and J ends lost 4 bases and 2 bases, in that order; junction bases with no gene match: 8. CDR1 SGHAT and CDR2 FQNNGV come from the germline V gene. The CDR3 extends over 17 amino acids. The DNA for the CDR3 is TGTGCCAGCAGCTACAGAGTACTAGCGGGACCCTACAATGAGCAGTTCTTC. As protein: CASSYRVLAGPYNEQFF.

The sample holds a few counts of this clone. The CDR3 DNA reads TGTGCCTGGAGTGTACTATCACACACAAATACTGAAGCTTTCTTT. Translated: CAWSVLSHTNTEAFF. The V call is TRBV30, the J call TRBJ1-1; D remains unclear. The germline V gene encodes CDR1 GTSNPN and CDR2 SVGIG (reference sequence). V shed 0 bases and J shed 5 bases, with 16 bases lying between them. This CDR3 contains 15 residues.

This chain uses TRBV9 with TRBJ1-1, with D hard to call. V was cut by 1 base and J by 1 base, with 11 bases left in between. This CDR3 region has 15 residues. The germline V gene has CDR1 SGDLS and CDR2 YYNGEE. The DNA of the CDR3 is TGTGCCAGCAGCGTACAGGAGGGTAGGAACACTGAAGCTTTCTTT. This sequence encodes CASSVQEGRNTEAFF. The whole variable domain, remainder taken from reference TRBV9 and TRBJ1-1, is DSGVTQTPKHLITATGQRVTLRCSPRSGDLSVYWYQQSLDQGLQFLIQYYNGEERAKGNILERFSAQQFPDLHSELNLSSLELGDSALYFCASSVQEGRNTEAFFGQGTRLTVV.

V usage is TRBV27 and J usage is TRBJ2-3; 8 positions agree with TRBD2. The CDR3 spans 16 residues. V lost 6 bases, J lost 6 bases, and 14 bases stayed unmatched. Looked up from germline, CDR1 is MNHEY and CDR2 is SMNVEV (reference sequence). Here the CDR3 reads CASSRQLADSGDTQYF. The DNA for the CDR3 is TGTGCCAGCAGCCGCCAACTAGCGGATTCGGGGGATACGCAGTATTTT.

This chain joins TRBV11-3 and TRBJ1-2, with 10 positions matching TRBD1. Germline V CDR1 and CDR2: SGHNT, YENEEA. Trimming took 6 bases from V and 0 from J; bases not matched to a gene: 16. This CDR3 is 19 amino acids long. CDR3 coding DNA: TGTGCCAGCAGACATACGACCGGGACAGGGGCTTTAGCTAACTATGGCTACACCTTC. Amino acid sequence: CASRHTTGTGALANYGYTF.

The V gene is TRBV4-3, the J gene TRBJ2-7; D is possibly TRBD2 (5 bases). The CDR3 length is 13 residues. Trimming stripped 3 bases from V and 0 bases from J, with 6 bases between. The germline CDR1 and CDR2 sequences are LGHNA and YSLEER. The CDR3 nucleotides read TGCGCCAGCAGCCATCGGGGCTCCTACGAGCAGTACTTC. Translating it yields CASSHRGSYEQYF.

The chain joins TRBV10-3 to TRBJ1-6, with TRBD1 matching over 7 bases. The germline V gene has CDR1 ENHRY and CDR2 SYGVKD. The CDR3 is made up of 17 amino acids. The ends lost 3 bases at V and 0 bases at J; junction bases unmatched: 5. The CDR3 nucleotides read TGTGCCATCAGTGAAGGGGGCACGAGCTCCTATAATTCACCCCTCCACTTT. It is translated as CAISEGGTSSYNSPLHF.

This clone was observed once. The genes are TRBV11-2 and TRBJ2-7; the match to TRBD2 covers 7 bases. This CDR3 region has 14 residues. Trimming removed 5 bases from V and 2 bases from J; junction bases left unmatched: 6. Per germline, CDR1 SGHAT and CDR2 FQNNGV. DNA for the CDR3: TGTGCCAGCAGCGCCCGTGGGGGGGCCTACGAGCAGTACTTC. Translating gives CASSARGGAYEQYF.

The CDR3 reads CASSLGLAGGLTYEQYF. The CDR3 coding sequence is TGCGCCAGCAGCTTGGGCCTAGCGGGAGGTCTAACCTACGAGCAGTACTTC. The chain links TRBV5-1 to TRBJ2-7; 11 bases are shared with TRBD2. CDR1 and CDR2 from the germline V gene are SGHRS and YFSETQ. The CDR3 runs 17 residues. Trimming at V came to 0 bases and at J to 2 bases, leaving 7 bases not matched to a gene.

The chain links TRBV21-1 to TRBJ2-7; the table's D call, TRBD1, was not checked against the DNA. TRBV21-1 is flagged as a pseudogene. The CDR3 consists of 14 residues. CDR3 sequence reads: CASSGRQRLYEQYF. The CDR3 DNA sequence: TGTGCCAGCAGCGGACGACAGCGCCTCTACGAGCAGTACTTC.

This clone showed up just once. This chain connects TRBV13 to TRBJ2-7, with 9 bases fitting TRBD1. CDR1 is PRHDT and CDR2 is FYEKMQ in the germline V gene (reference sequence). The CDR3 has 14 residues. With 5 bases clipped from V and 6 bases from J, the junction kept 8 bases outside the gene matches. CDR3: CASSLRTGAGEQYF. Here the CDR3 DNA reads TGTGCCAGCAGCCTACGGACAGGGGCAGGCGAGCAGTACTTC. The full variable domain, with the rest looked up from reference TRBV13 and TRBJ2-7, is AAGVIQSPRHLIKEKRETATLKCYPIPRHDTVYWYQQGPGQDPQFLISFYEKMQSDKGSIPDRFSAQQFSDYHSELNMSSLELGDSALYFCASSLRTGAGEQYFGPGTRLTVT.

This clone was observed a handful of times. The chain is built from TRBV2 and TRBJ2-4; perhaps TRBD2 as D (5 bases). The CDR3 is 12 residues long. The V end was cut by 4 bases, the J end by 8 bases, with 9 bases between. In germline, CDR1 is SNHLY, CDR2 FYNNEI. CDR3 sequence (DNA): TGTGCCAGCAGTGGTCTGCGGGACATTCAGTACTTC. It specifies CASSGLRDIQYF.

V gene TRBV7-9 combines with J gene TRBJ2-3, with D possibly being TRBD2 (5 bases). V gave up 2 bases and J gave up 6 bases, with 15 bases separating them. Germline V CDR1 and CDR2: SEHNR, FQNEAQ (reference sequence). The CDR3 spans 15 residues. CDR3: CASSLTSREGDTQYF. Here the CDR3 DNA reads TGTGCCAGCAGCTTAACGTCGCGTGAGGGTGATACGCAGTATTTT.